The clone carrying this T cell receptor beta chain came up many times. Its specificity is unknown. TCRdb itself ran the RT-PCR reads through MiXCR, one entry per CDR3 protein. The repertoire has 500,000 to 600,000 distinct CDR3 sequences, 15% to 20% of them found once; the top ten carry 3%. The length of the CDR3 is 13 residues. With 5 bases clipped from V and 2 bases from J, the junction kept 2 bases outside the gene matches. The data stem from a study of response to subunit inactivated influenza vaccine. Findings and caveats of the study: Authors suggested seasonal influenza vaccinations each recruit few new T cells.

Source: CD4+ T cells sorted from PBMCs, taken less than 30 months after vaccination. This TCR derives from a man in his fifties or sixties who received an inactivated influenza vaccine. The gene calls are TRBV12-3 or TRBV12-4 and TRBJ2-7, with TRBD2 matching over 8 bases. CDR3 amino acids: CASSTSGTYEQYF. CDR3 coding DNA: TGTGCCAGCAGTACTAGCGGAACCTACGAGCAGTACTTC.